Listed below are T cell receptor beta chains from one sample, sequenced in a study of cytomegalovirus exposure and HLA in healthy donors. TCRdb's table, derived via immunoSEQ multiplex PCR, lists solely in-frame clones and lacks some. Among 130,000 or so clones listed, around 8.5% were seen once. Material for sequencing was PBMCs. These receptors all come from a man aged 35 to 55 in good health and CMV-seronegative. CDR3s include the opening cysteine and the closing phenylalanine or tryptophan. D genes are given only for firm matches. Not every row has a clone size; where given, it reads once, few, many or a size class.

clone size,J gene,D gene,V gene,CDR3 protein,CDR3 DNA
NA,TRBJ1-4,TRBD1,TRBV7-9,CASSTSDRGADEKLFF,TGTGCCAGCAGCACATCGGACAGGGGGGCCGATGAAAAACTGTTTTTT
NA,TRBJ2-3,TRBD2,TRBV19,CASSPGGAGYAQYF,TGTGCCAGTAGCCCCGGGGGGGCTGGATACGCCCAGTATTTT
NA,TRBJ2-7,TRBD2,TRBV14,CASSLLAGDSYEQYF,TGTGCCAGCAGCCTGCTAGCGGGGGACTCCTACGAGCAGTACTTC
NA,TRBJ1-2,TRBD1,TRBV2,CASTPLAGGNGYTF,TGTGCCAGCACCCCCTTGGCAGGGGGGAATGGCTACACCTTC
NA,TRBJ2-5,TRBD2,TRBV29-1,CSVELAGAETQYF,TGCAGCGTTGAGTTAGCGGGGGCTGAGACCCAGTACTTC
few,TRBJ2-1,NA,TRBV4-1,CASSQTGNEQFF,TGCGCCAGCAGCCAAACAGGTAATGAGCAGTTCTTC
few,TRBJ2-7,NA,TRBV20-1,CSAPSGEQYF,TGCAGTGCCCCTTCGGGGGAGCAGTACTTC
NA,TRBJ1-1,NA,TRBV6-5,CASSHRGGVNTEAFF,TGTGCCAGCAGTCATCGAGGGGGGGTGAACACTGAAGCTTTCTTT
NA,TRBJ2-5,NA,TRBV4-1,CASSQGFAGAGETQYF,TGCGCCAGCAGCCAAGGTTTTGCGGGGGCAGGAGAGACCCAGTACTTC
few,TRBJ2-7,TRBD1,TRBV4-2,CASSKWDRGKTYEQYF,TGTGCCAGCAGCAAATGGGACAGGGGGAAAACCTACGAGCAGTACTTC
few,TRBJ1-1,NA,TRBV7-9,CASSQAGSGAPHTEAFF,TGTGCCAGCAGCCAAGCGGGGTCAGGCGCACCCCACACTGAAGCTTTCTTT
NA,TRBJ1-4,NA,TRBV7-3,CASSSNRANNYPTGEKLFF,TGTGCCAGCAGCTCGAACAGGGCTAATAACTACCCAACAGGTGAAAAACTGTTTTTT
few,TRBJ2-7,NA,TRBV7-9,CASSLAHRDIYEQYF,TGTGCCAGCAGCTTAGCCCACCGGGACATCTACGAGCAGTACTTC
few,TRBJ2-5,TRBD2,TRBV6-5,CASSDPLAGETQYF,TGTGCCAGCAGTGACCCCCTAGCGGGAGAGACCCAGTACTTC
few,TRBJ2-3,NA,TRBV7-3,CASSLIGTNQPVRSGARDTDTQYF,TGTGCCAGCAGCCTAATCGGGACCAACCAACCCGTCCGGTCAGGGGCGAGGGACACAGATACGCAGTATTTT